This is a list of T cell receptor beta chains from one sample in a study of cytomegalovirus exposure and HLA in healthy donors. Clones were sequenced by immunoSEQ multiplex PCR, and TCRdb holds only the in-frame ones, with some missing. The sample lists just over 200,000 clones; approximately 79% were seen once. Sequenced: PBMCs. The receptors come from a man in his forties or fifties in good health and CMV-seronegative. Each CDR3 is given with its conserved first and last residue. Each record gives: V gene, D gene, J gene, clone size, CDR3 DNA, CDR3 protein. D genes are given only for firm matches. Clone sizes are given selectively: once, few, many, or a class where the clone is expanded.

>TRBV28|TRBD1|TRBJ1-4|once
TGTGCCAGCAGTCGACAGGGCGCAACTAATGAAAAACTGTTTTTT
CASSRQGATNEKLFF
>TRBV4-1|-|TRBJ1-1|-
TGCGCCAGCAGCCAAGACCAGGGAACGAACACTGAAGCTTTCTTT
CASSQDQGTNTEAFF
>TRBV5-1|TRBD1|TRBJ1-1|once
TGCGCCAGCAGGACCGAGGGGGCGCGGAACACTGAAGCTTTCTTT
CASRTEGARNTEAFF
>TRBV6-1|TRBD2|TRBJ2-7|-
TGTGCCAGCAGTGAAGAGGCGGGGGTCCGCGGGGAGCAGTACTTC
CASSEEAGVRGEQYF
>TRBV27|TRBD1|TRBJ2-7|-
TGTGCCAGCAGTCCAGATACCACGGACAGGGCCTACGAGCAGTACTTC
CASSPDTTDRAYEQYF
>TRBV6-6|-|TRBJ2-5|-
TGTGCCAGCAGTTACATGCGGGAACTAGAGACCCAGTACTTC
CASSYMRELETQYF
>TRBV27|TRBD2|TRBJ2-7|few
TGTGCCAGCAGGACTAGCGCCTACGAGCAGTACTTC
CASRTSAYEQYF
>TRBV19|TRBD1|TRBJ2-1|-
TGTGCCAGTAGGAGCTTGGACAGGGTGTCTCTTTCCTCCTACAATGAGCAGTTCTTC
CASRSLDRVSLSSYNEQFF
>TRBV6-1|TRBD1|TRBJ1-1|-
TGTGCCAGCAGCCCCCAAGGGACAGGTGAAGCTTTCTTT
CASSPQGTGEAFF
>TRBV7-9|-|TRBJ2-5|few
TGTGCCAGCAGCTTAGGGGCAGGGCTAAAGGGGGAGACCCAGTACTTC
CASSLGAGLKGETQYF
>TRBV19|TRBD1|TRBJ2-7|-
TGTGCCAGTAGTACCCCCGGGACAGGGAGGAACGAGCAGTACTTC
CASSTPGTGRNEQYF
>TRBV27|-|TRBJ1-6|-
TGTGCCAGCAGTCCCGGACAGAATAATTCACCCCTCCACTTT
CASSPGQNNSPLHF
>TRBV5-1|-|TRBJ2-1|-
TGCGCCAGCAGCTTGGCGGGCGGGCTGTACAATGAGCAGTTCTTC
CASSLAGGLYNEQFF
>TRBV5-1|TRBD1|TRBJ2-2|once
TGCGCCAGCAGCAGGCGGACAGGGGGCAACACCGGGGAGCTGTTTTTT
CASSRRTGGNTGELFF
>TRBV5-1|TRBD1|TRBJ2-5|-
TGCGCCAGCCTACGATGGGGGACAGGGTACGAGACCCAGTACTTC
CASLRWGTGYETQYF
>TRBV7-9|-|TRBJ2-7|few
TGTTCCAGCAGCGCCTCCGGGACATTTACCTACGAGCAGTACTTC
CSSSASGTFTYEQYF
>TRBV12-5|-|TRBJ1-3|-
TGTGCTAGTGGTTTGGGACATTCCTCTGGAAACACCATATATTTT
CASGLGHSSGNTIYF
>TRBV4-2|TRBD1|TRBJ2-7|-
TGTGCCAGCAGCCAAGCCCAGGGGGCGGGATCCTACGAGCAGTACTTC
CASSQAQGAGSYEQYF
>TRBV7-9|TRBD2|TRBJ2-1|once
TGTGCCAGCAGGAAGGAGGGACTAGCGGGAGGTGGTGAGCAGTTCTTC
CASRKEGLAGGGEQFF
>TRBV5-1|TRBD2|TRBJ2-2|-
TGCGCCAGCAGCTGGACTAGCGGAACCACCAACACCGGGGAGCTGTTTTTT
CASSWTSGTTNTGELFF
>TRBV5-1|TRBD2|TRBJ2-7|-
TGCGCCAGCAGCTCGGGGACTAGCGGGAGGGTTCACGAGCAGTACTTC
CASSSGTSGRVHEQYF
>TRBV27|TRBD1|TRBJ1-2|-
TGTGCCAGCAGTGGGACAGGCGACTATGGCTACACCTTC
CASSGTGDYGYTF
>TRBV27|TRBD1|TRBJ2-7|few
TGTGCCAGCAGTTTAGTCAGGACAGGGGCCGAGCAGTACTTC
CASSLVRTGAEQYF
>TRBV2|TRBD1|TRBJ2-5|-
TGTGCCAGCAGGCCGGGACAGCAAGAGACCCAGTACTTC
CASRPGQQETQYF
>TRBV6-5|TRBD2|TRBJ2-7|-
TGTGCCAGCAGTTACGGACCTAGCGGAACCTACGAGCAGTACTTC
CASSYGPSGTYEQYF
>TRBV28|TRBD1|TRBJ2-7|-
TGTGCCAGCAGTTTTCAAGCGACAGGGCTAATTGGGGGCTACGAGCAGTACTTC
CASSFQATGLIGGYEQYF
>TRBV7-9|TRBD1|TRBJ1-1|-
TGTGCCCTCCCTCATAGCGGACAGGACATGAACACTGAAGCTTTCTTT
CALPHSGQDMNTEAFF
>TRBV4-1|-|TRBJ1-1|-
TGCGCCAGCAGCCGCAGCGCGGGGGGGCAGGGAAGGACCGAAGCTTTCTTT
CASSRSAGGQGRTEAFF
>TRBV25-1|-|TRBJ1-4|-
TGTGCCAGCACGAGGGGAGGGGGAGGTGAAAAACTGTTTTTT
CASTRGGGGEKLFF
>TRBV7-9|-|TRBJ2-7|-
TGTGCCAGCAGCAGACTGAGCTACGAGCAGTACTTC
CASSRLSYEQYF
>TRBV4-1|-|TRBJ1-6|-
TGCGCCAGCAGCCAAGAAAAGACTGGCAGCTCCTATAATTCACCCCTCCACTTT
CASSQEKTGSSYNSPLHF
>TRBV18|TRBD2|TRBJ2-7|-
TGTGCCAGCTCACCTGCAGCCACTAGCGGGCCTGGGGGCTACGAGCAGTACTTC
CASSPAATSGPGGYEQYF
>TRBV4-2|-|TRBJ2-4|-
TGTGCCAGCGGCCAAGATCGGGGGGCGGAGCAAAACATTCAGTACTTC
CASGQDRGAEQNIQYF
>TRBV13|TRBD1|TRBJ1-3|-
TGTGCCAGCAGCTCCAGGGGGCCCCCTGGAAACACCATATATTTT
CASSSRGPPGNTIYF
>TRBV5-4|TRBD2|TRBJ2-2|-
TGTGCCAGCAGCCCCGGACTAGCGGGGAACACCGGGGAGCTGTTTTTT
CASSPGLAGNTGELFF
>TRBV5-3|-|TRBJ1-2|-
TGTGCCAGAAGCAAGGGTGGAGGCGGCTACACCTTC
CARSKGGGGYTF
>TRBV7-2|-|TRBJ1-5|-
TGTGCCAGCAGCCAACAAACATGGAATCAGCCCCAGCATTTT
CASSQQTWNQPQHF
>TRBV10-1|-|TRBJ2-7|-
TGCGCCAGCAGTGATATGCCTCATAGCTCCTACGAGCAGTACTTC
CASSDMPHSSYEQYF
>TRBV25-1|TRBD2|TRBJ2-2|few
TGTGCCAGCAGTGGTCGGGGGCGGGAGGGCACCGGGGAGCTGTTTTTT
CASSGRGREGTGELFF
>TRBV5-1|-|TRBJ1-4|few
TGCGCCAGCAGCTTGGTGCCAGCGGAAAAACTGTTTTTT
CASSLVPAEKLFF
>TRBV7-9|TRBD2|TRBJ2-3|-
TGTGCCAGCAGCTTACGGACTAGCGGGAGCAAGGGCACAGATACGCAGTATTTT
CASSLRTSGSKGTDTQYF